This T cell receptor beta chain was obtained from a study of T cell responses to AZD1222 COVID-19 vaccine. The germline V gene has CDR1 KGHDR and CDR2 SFDVKD. After removal of 4 bases from V and 0 bases from J, the junction contained 1 base not matched to a gene. There are 16 residues in the CDR3. As regards this clone: No antigen is known for it.

Points from the study as a whole: Among the donors, most were white British and more were female, and clonal diversity was possibly underestimated. The study found vaccine-associated CD4 TCRs spanning spike, dominant at 160-218 and 743-854. No repertoire was sampled before or during the peak T cell response, only after it. Spike-specific TCR breadth rose after two AZD1222 doses, and depth rose as well.

The assay was immunoSEQ multiplex PCR, and TCRdb's table has in-frame clones only and misses some. The top ten clones hold 3% to 4% of a sample with under 150,000 clones, about 91% of them seen once. Sequences were derived from peripheral blood, sampled 28 days after the second AZD1222 dose. This receptor was obtained from an adult who received the AZD1222 COVID-19 vaccine. V gene TRBV24-1 combines with J gene TRBJ2-3; TRBD2 agrees at 12 bases. The CDR3 DNA reads as TGTGCCACCAGTGAGGGGACTAGCGGGAGCACAGATACGCAGTATTTT. Encoded protein: CATSEGTSGSTDTQYF.